A single sample is the source of the 27 T cell receptor beta chains below, sequenced in a study of identical twins. TCRdb reprocessed the 5' RACE reads with MiXCR, giving one entry per CDR3 protein. The table records 500,000 to 550,000 distinct CDR3 sequences, 22% of them present only once. The same specimen was also included in a second study, on T cells expressing NK-cell markers.

What was sequenced was CD4+ T cells sorted from blood. The receptors here all came from a woman younger than 30 in good health.

This chain joins TRBV7-8 and TRBJ2-3; 12 bases map to TRBD2. The CDR3 sequence is 16 residues long. V gave up 5 bases and J gave up 4 bases; unmatched junction bases: 7. Germline V gene lookup returns CDR1 SGHVS and CDR2 FQNEAQ. The CDR3 loop reads CASSNALAGGPDTQYF. The CDR3 DNA sequence: TGTGCCAGCAGCAACGCACTAGCGGGAGGACCAGATACGCAGTATTTT.

The rearrangement uses TRBV5-8 and TRBJ2-1; no definite D call. The germline V gene encodes CDR1 SGHTS and CDR2 YDEGEE. The CDR3 is 16 amino acids. V lost 4 bases and J 0 bases, leaving 14 bases between the germline ends. CDR3 in amino acids: CASSLVISHSYNEQFF. In nucleotides, the CDR3 is TGTGCCAGCAGCCTGGTCATCTCCCACTCCTACAATGAGCAGTTCTTC.

This clonotype has more than one count but fewer than ten. The chain couples TRBV20-1 to TRBJ2-3, with D unresolved. The V end lost 4 bases, the J end lost 3 bases, and 11 bases lay between the germline ends. CDR3 length equals 13 residues. Germline CDR1 reads DFQATT; CDR2 reads SNEGSKA (reference sequence). Here the CDR3 DNA reads TGCAGTGCTATTGAAAGTTTGACAGATACGCAGTATTTT. Translating gives CSAIESLTDTQYF.

This clonotype was counted only a few times. V usage is TRBV2 and J usage is TRBJ2-3, with 7 bases that match TRBD1. Per germline, CDR1 SNHLY and CDR2 FYNNEI. With 6 bases clipped from V and 7 bases from J, the junction kept 1 base outside the gene matches. The CDR3 length is 11 residues. DNA for the CDR3: TGTGCCAGCAGGGGACAGTATACGCAGTATTTT. Its protein is CASRGQYTQYF.

This clonotype was detected only a few times. The chain recombines TRBV6-4 with TRBJ2-3, with unresolved D. CDR1 is MRHNA, CDR2 SNTAGT, per germline. CDR3 length equals 15 residues. With 6 bases removed from V and 0 bases from J, the gap between germline ends came to 13 bases. CDR3 in DNA: TGTGCCAGCAGCCCGGGCAGCTTTAGCACAGATACGCAGTATTTT. This sequence encodes CASSPGSFSTDTQYF.

In this sample, this clonotype turned up a few times. The CDR3 DNA sequence: TGTGCCAGCAGCCCTATCAAGACAGGGAACCCGTTTTACAATGAGCAGTTCTTC. This codes for CASSPIKTGNPFYNEQFF. The chain carries TRBV12-3 or TRBV12-4 and TRBJ2-1; 7 nucleotides agree with TRBD1. There are 18 residues in the CDR3. J was trimmed by 4 bases and V by 6 bases; bases with no gene match: 18.

This clonotype was observed at least ten times. V is TRBV20-1 and J is TRBJ1-5; weak D call: TRBD1 (5 bases). V was clipped by 5 bases and J by 6 bases, with 14 bases between them. Germline assignment: CDR1 DFQATT and CDR2 SNEGSKA (reference sequence). This CDR3 is built from 13 residues. CDR3 nucleotide sequence: TGCAGTGCTCGGGGCCCCGGGGCTCAGCCCCAGCATTTT. Translating it yields CSARGPGAQPQHF.

The V gene is TRBV3-1, the J gene TRBJ2-7; possibly TRBD1 or TRBD2 for D (5 bases each). Germline V gene lookup returns CDR1 LGHDT and CDR2 YNNKEL (reference sequence). With 7 bases removed from V and 1 base from J, the gap between germline ends came to 11 bases. This CDR3 spans 13 amino acids. This CDR3 is CASTEWGSYEQYF. CDR3 bases: TGTGCCAGCACTGAATGGGGGTCCTACGAGCAGTACTTC.

This chain connects TRBV20-1 to TRBJ2-1; no reliable D call. V gave up 7 bases and J gave up 5 bases, with 18 bases separating them. Per the germline V gene, CDR1 is DFQATT and CDR2 is SNEGSKA (reference sequence). This CDR3 has 14 amino acids. The CDR3, as DNA: TGCAGTGTTCATCCCATCGGGCCGGACAATGAGCAGTTCTTC. This gives the protein CSVHPIGPDNEQFF.

The sample holds many counts of this clonotype. V usage is TRBV28 and J usage is TRBJ2-7; possibly TRBD1 for D (6 bases). The ends were cut back, 10 bases at V and 4 bases at J, with 11 bases in the middle. Germline V gene sequence: CDR1 MDHEN, CDR2 SYDVKM. The CDR3 is made up of 11 amino acids. CDR3 in amino acids: CATGQRYEQYF. The CDR3 bases are TGTGCCACCGGACAGAGATACGAGCAGTACTTC.

The sample holds a few counts of this clonotype. V is TRBV3-1 and J is TRBJ2-1; D is uncertain. The CDR3 length is 15 residues. The V end was cut by 5 bases, the J end by 8 bases, with 19 bases between. Germline loops: CDR1 LGHDT, CDR2 YNNKEL (reference sequence). The CDR3 DNA reads as TGTGCCAGCAGCTCAGACCGGGTATGGTCCCATGAGCAGTTCTTC. As protein: CASSSDRVWSHEQFF.

The chain is built from TRBV30 and TRBJ2-7; D gene unclear. V was pared by 0 bases and J by 5 bases, with 20 bases between. Germline CDR1 and CDR2: GTSNPN and SVGIG (reference sequence). This CDR3 comprises 16 residues. The CDR3 is CAWSVGLTQTTDEQYF. CDR3 DNA: TGTGCCTGGAGTGTGGGCCTGACCCAAACAACGGACGAGCAGTACTTC.

This clonotype has a handful of counts. This rearrangement joins TRBV9 to TRBJ1-2, with no clear D. V lost 10 bases, J lost 4 bases, and 17 bases lay in between. The CDR3 length is 13 residues. The germline V gene has CDR1 SGDLS and CDR2 YYNGEE. The DNA for the CDR3 is TGTGCCCCTAAAGGCGGTAGGGTCTATGGCTACACCTTC. Its protein product is CAPKGGRVYGYTF.

The sample holds a few counts of this clonotype. CDR3 sequence: CASSTLVNTEAFF. As DNA, the CDR3 is TGTGCCAGCAGTACCCTAGTGAACACTGAAGCTTTCTTT. The chain is built from TRBV2 and TRBJ1-1, with D uncertain. Germline V gene data show CDR1 as SNHLY and CDR2 as FYNNEI. Trimming removed 5 bases from V and 0 bases from J, with 7 bases in between. The CDR3 contains 13 residues.

This chain connects TRBV27 to TRBJ2-1; a possible D gene is TRBD2 (6 bases). Germline CDR1 and CDR2: MNHEY and SMNVEV (reference sequence). V was pared by 5 bases and J by 4 bases, with 21 bases between. There are 17 residues in the CDR3. The CDR3 bases are TGTGCCAGCAGTCTTCGGACCCCGGAGGGGAGGTACAATGAGCAGTTCTTC. Translating gives CASSLRTPEGRYNEQFF.

The sample holds many counts of this clonotype. The chain uses TRBV12-3 or TRBV12-4 and TRBJ1-2; the D gene is possibly TRBD1 (6 bases). V was clipped by 7 bases and J by 8 bases, with 17 bases between them. The CDR3 has 13 residues. In DNA form, the CDR3 reads TGTGCCAGCACCCAACAGGGAACGTTCGGCTACACCTTC. This codes for CASTQQGTFGYTF.

This clonotype has at least ten counts. V usage is TRBV20-1 and J usage is TRBJ2-1, with a possible D match to TRBD2 (5 bases). Between the trimmed V and J ends, which lost 6 bases and 2 bases, there was a span of 11 bases. The CDR3 loop spans 13 amino acids. The germline gives CDR1 DFQATT, CDR2 SNEGSKA (reference sequence). The CDR3 sequence is CSASGRPYNEQFF. The CDR3, as DNA: TGCAGTGCGAGCGGAAGACCCTACAATGAGCAGTTCTTC.

This sequence joins TRBV7-9 and TRBJ2-3; the D gene is possibly TRBD2 (6 bases). This CDR3 is built from 16 residues. The V gene lost 5 bases and the J gene lost 2 bases, with 17 bases spanning the gap. The germline CDR1 and CDR2 sequences are SEHNR and FQNEAQ (reference sequence). CDR3 loop: CASSTSSAGLTDTQYF. The CDR3 coding sequence is TGTGCCAGCAGCACCTCAAGTGCGGGGCTCACAGATACGCAGTATTTT. The full variable domain, rest sourced from reference TRBV7-9 and TRBJ2-3, is DTGVSQNPRHKITKRGQNVTFRCDPISEHNRLYWYRQTLGQGPEFLTYFQNEAQLEKSRLLSDRFSAERPKGSFSTLEIQRTEQGDSAMYLCASSTSSAGLTDTQYFGPGTRLTVL.

This sequence joins TRBV11-2 and TRBJ2-5, with a weak D call TRBD2 (6 bases). CDR1 and CDR2 (germline): SGHAT, FQNNGV. The CDR3 loop spans 16 amino acids. Trimming stripped 5 bases from V and 0 bases from J, with 16 bases between. Here the CDR3 reads CASSPGPGRYQETQYF. CDR3 DNA: TGTGCCAGCAGCCCCGGGCCGGGGAGGTACCAAGAGACCCAGTACTTC. Full variable domain (rest looked up from reference TRBV11-2 and TRBJ2-5): EAGVAQSPRYKIIEKRQSVAFWCNPISGHATLYWYQQILGQGPKLLIQFQNNGVVDDSQLPKDRFSAERLKGVDSTLKIQPAKLEDSAVYLCASSPGPGRYQETQYFGPGTRLLVL.

This clonotype was seen many times. An end of the junction differs from the germline gene, which may be a read error. This chain connects TRBV5-1 to TRBJ1-1; possibly TRBD1 for D (6 bases). The germline V gene encodes CDR1 SGHRS and CDR2 YFSETQ. The CDR3 sequence is 14 residues long. The CDR3 nucleotides are TGTGCCAGCAGCTTAGGACAGTCCAACACTGAAGCTTTCTTT. Translating it yields CASSLGQSNTEAFF.

As concerns this clonotype: At one of its ends the junction is not consistent with the germline gene, which may arise from a read error. The rearrangement joins TRBV9 to TRBJ2-5; TRBD2 agrees at 9 bases. This CDR3 is 16 amino acids long. Germline V lookup: CDR1 SGDLS, CDR2 YYNGEE. The CDR3 reads CVSSPGQAGGIETQYF. The CDR3 DNA reads as TGTGTCAGCAGCCCCGGGCAGGCGGGAGGGATAGAGACCCAGTACTTC.

This chain uses TRBV11-2 with TRBJ2-1; 8 nucleotides align to TRBD2. Unmatched junction bases numbered 13, after V lost 4 bases and J lost 2 bases. The CDR3 runs 18 residues. Germline CDR1 SGHAT, CDR2 FQNNGV. The CDR3 spells CASSSPAGRAAAYNEQFF. The DNA for the CDR3 is TGTGCCAGCAGCTCCCCTGCCGGGAGGGCCGCCGCCTACAATGAGCAGTTCTTC.

This rearrangement joins TRBV4-3 to TRBJ2-2; 7 nucleotides agree with TRBD2. Germline CDR1 is LGHNA and CDR2 is YSLEER. J was trimmed by 5 bases and V by 2 bases; bases with no gene match: 11. The CDR3 extends over 17 amino acids. CDR3 sequence: CASSQLTGTIGTGELFF. Here the CDR3 DNA reads TGCGCCAGCAGCCAACTCACCGGGACTATTGGTACCGGGGAGCTGTTTTTT.

The chain joins TRBV7-8 to TRBJ2-7; 11 bases are shared with TRBD2. The CDR3 sequence is 15 residues long. V shed 1 base and J 6 bases; nucleotides not matched to a gene: 5. Germline CDR1 is SGHVS and CDR2 is FQNEAQ. The CDR3 coding sequence is TGTGCCAGCAGCTTAGTGGGACTAGCGGATCGCGAGCAGTACTTC. Its protein product is CASSLVGLADREQYF.

DNA of the CDR3: TGTGCCAGCAGGGACGGATGGAACACTGAAGCTTTCTTT. Its translation is CASRDGWNTEAFF. V and J are TRBV6-4 and TRBJ1-1; no firm D call. CDR3 size: 13 residues. Germline CDR1 and CDR2: MRHNA and SNTAGT. V lost 6 bases to trimming and J lost 1 base, with 9 bases between them.

This clonotype was seen a few times. V gene TRBV20-1 combines with J gene TRBJ2-5, with 8 bases fitting TRBD2. Trimming cost V 3 bases and J 2 bases; bases outside gene matches: 8. Germline V gene data show CDR1 as DFQATT and CDR2 as SNEGSKA (reference sequence). The CDR3 is 15 amino acids. The CDR3 DNA is TGCAGTGCTAGTCCCAGCGGGGGCCCTCAAGAGACCCAGTACTTC. This sequence encodes CSASPSGGPQETQYF.

The V and J genes are TRBV11-2 and TRBJ1-2, with TRBD1 matching 8 bases. This CDR3 is built from 17 residues. Per germline, CDR1 SGHAT and CDR2 FQNNGV. With 5 bases clipped from V and 2 bases from J, the junction kept 13 bases outside the gene matches. CDR3 residues: CASSPVGRGRPNYGYTF. CDR3 coding DNA: TGTGCCAGCAGCCCCGTGGGCAGGGGGCGACCGAACTATGGCTACACCTTC.